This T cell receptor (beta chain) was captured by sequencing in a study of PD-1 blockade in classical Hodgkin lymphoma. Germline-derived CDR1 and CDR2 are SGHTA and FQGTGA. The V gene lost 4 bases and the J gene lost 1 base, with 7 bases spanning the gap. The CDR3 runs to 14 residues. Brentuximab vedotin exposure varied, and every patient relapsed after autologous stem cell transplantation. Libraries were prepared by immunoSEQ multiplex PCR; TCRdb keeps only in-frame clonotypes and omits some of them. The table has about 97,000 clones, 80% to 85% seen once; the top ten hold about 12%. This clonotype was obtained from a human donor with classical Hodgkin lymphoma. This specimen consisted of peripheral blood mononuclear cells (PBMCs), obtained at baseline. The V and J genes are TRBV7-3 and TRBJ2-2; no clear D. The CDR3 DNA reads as TGTGCCAGCAGCTCAAATCTGAACACCGGGGAGCTGTTTTTT. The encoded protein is CASSSNLNTGELFF.